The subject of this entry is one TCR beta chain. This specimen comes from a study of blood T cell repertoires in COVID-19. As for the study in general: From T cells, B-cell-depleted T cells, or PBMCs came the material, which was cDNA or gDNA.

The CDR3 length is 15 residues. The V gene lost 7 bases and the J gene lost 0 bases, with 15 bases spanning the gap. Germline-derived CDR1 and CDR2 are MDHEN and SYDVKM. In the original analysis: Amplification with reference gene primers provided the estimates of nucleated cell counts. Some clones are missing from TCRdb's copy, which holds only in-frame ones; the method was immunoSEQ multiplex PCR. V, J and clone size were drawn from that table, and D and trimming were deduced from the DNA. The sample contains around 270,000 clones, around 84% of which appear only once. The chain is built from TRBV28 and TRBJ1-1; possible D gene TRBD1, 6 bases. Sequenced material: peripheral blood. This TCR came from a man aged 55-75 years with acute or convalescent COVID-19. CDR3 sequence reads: CASTPRGRVNTEAFF. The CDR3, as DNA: TGTGCCAGCACTCCTAGGGGGAGGGTGAACACTGAAGCTTTCTTT.